What follows describes a single T cell receptor (beta chain). The data were obtained in a study of cytomegalovirus exposure and HLA in healthy donors. With 60 Vbeta and 13 Jbeta primers, the PCR was carried out. Measured with immunoSEQ multiplex PCR; TCRdb has only the in-frame clones, and not every one. This table has 85,000 to 130,000 clones, roughly 82% appearing once. The donors, nominally healthy at sampling, likely had unrecorded immune exposures. This clonotype originated in a male donor in good health and CMV-seropositive. Sequenced material: PBMCs.

CDR3 DNA sequence: TGCAGCGTTGCAGGGGCTGACGGGGAGCTGTTTTTT. Translation: CSVAGADGELFF. This rearrangement joins TRBV29-1 to TRBJ2-2; a weak D match, TRBD1 (6 bases). The ends were cut back, 4 bases at V and 7 bases at J, with 10 bases in the middle. Per germline, CDR1 SQVTM and CDR2 ANQGSEA. This CDR3 is 12 amino acids long.